One sample yielded the 12 T cell receptor beta chains listed below, sequenced in a study of blood T cell repertoires in COVID-19 (dated by TCRdb to 2020 to 2022). Library generation was performed with the immunoSEQ multiplex PCR assay. Here the immuneACCESS table is served through TCRdb, limited to in-frame sequences with V and J called. Missing clones are a known gap in these copies; in checked studies unresolved V genes cover under half, and the rest lacks a known reason. The sample table shows over 140,000 clones, and 84% are seen once. Approximately 3.9% of the sample is held by the ten biggest clonotypes. The sample taken for sequencing was peripheral blood. The source of these receptors is a woman aged 60-75 years with acute or convalescent COVID-19.

The chain has TRBV7-9 and TRBJ2-7, with 10 bases fitting TRBD1. Trimming cost V 2 bases and J 1 base; bases outside gene matches: 8. The CDR3 is 17 amino acids. Per the germline V gene, CDR1 is SEHNR and CDR2 is FQNEAQ (reference sequence). The CDR3 DNA reads TGTGCCAGCAGCTTAATGACCGGGACAGGGGTTTCCTACGAGCAGTACTTC. Its protein is CASSLMTGTGVSYEQYF.

This chain joins TRBV28 and TRBJ2-3, with D maybe TRBD2 (5 bases). V dropped 6 bases and J dropped 2 bases, with 18 bases sitting between them. The CDR3 has 16 amino acids. Germline V gives CDR1 MDHEN, CDR2 SYDVKM. The CDR3 loop is CASRPSGLNPTDTQYF. The DNA for the CDR3 is TGTGCCAGCAGACCCTCCGGACTTAACCCCACAGATACGCAGTATTTT.

The rearrangement joins TRBV24-1 to TRBJ2-1, with TRBD1 identical over 9 bases. Trimming at V came to 6 bases and at J to 4 bases, leaving 3 bases not matched to a gene. This CDR3 region has 14 residues. CDR1 is KGHDR and CDR2 is SFDVKD in the germline V gene. CDR3 sequence reads: CATSRQGGYNEQFF. Here the CDR3 DNA reads TGTGCCACCAGTCGACAGGGGGGTTACAATGAGCAGTTCTTC.

The chain has TRBV30 and TRBJ1-1; 10 bases agree with TRBD1. With V trimmed by 4 bases and J by 10 bases, 6 bases remained unmatched. Germline-derived CDR1 and CDR2 are GTSNPN and SVGIG (reference sequence). CDR3 length: 12 residues. The CDR3: CAWKGQGYTAFF. The CDR3 region has the DNA TGTGCCTGGAAGGGACAGGGGTATACAGCTTTCTTT. The full variable domain, in which reference TRBV30 and TRBJ1-1 provide the parts outside the CDR3, is SQTIHQWPATLVQPVGSPLSLECTVEGTSNPNLYWYRQAAGRGLQLLFYSVGIGQISSEVPQNLSASRPQDRQFILSSKKLLLSDSGFYLCAWKGQGYTAFFGQGTRLTVV.

This rearrangement joins TRBV5-4 to TRBJ2-6; D is unclear. The CDR3 is 14 residues long. Germline V CDR1 and CDR2: SGHNT, YYREEE (reference sequence). V lost 0 bases to trimming and J lost 4 bases, with 5 bases between them. The CDR3 DNA reads TGTGCCAGCAGCTTGGCCGGGGGGGCCAACGTCCTGACTTTC. It translates to CASSLAGGANVLTF.

The chain links TRBV28 to TRBJ1-4; 8 bases align to TRBD1. Germline V gene sequence: CDR1 MDHEN, CDR2 SYDVKM. Trimming took 8 bases from V and 1 from J; bases not matched to a gene: 9. The CDR3 length is 16 residues. The CDR3 region is CASSITGGRTNEKLFF. CDR3 in DNA: TGTGCCAGCTCTATAACAGGGGGACGAACTAATGAAAAACTGTTTTTT.

The genes are TRBV20-1 and TRBJ1-1, with D hard to call. The CDR3 totals 11 residues. The V end was cut by 3 bases, the J end by 5 bases, with 7 bases between. Germline CDR1 and CDR2: DFQATT and SNEGSKA (reference sequence). CDR3 DNA: TGCAGTGCTAGGCCAGGTACTGAAGCTTTCTTT. This translates into CSARPGTEAFF.

V is TRBV12-5 and J is TRBJ2-1; D might be TRBD2 (5 bases). V was shortened by 2 bases and J by 6 bases, with 8 bases between the two germline ends. The length of the CDR3 is 13 residues. Germline CDR1 and CDR2: LGHNT and FRNRAP. CDR3 coding DNA: TGTGCTAGTGGTTTGACGAGCGGCAATGAGCAGTTCTTC. Its protein is CASGLTSGNEQFF.

V gene TRBV27 combines with J gene TRBJ1-1; D may be TRBD1 (6 bases). Germline V gene sequence: CDR1 MNHEY, CDR2 SMNVEV (reference sequence). CDR3 length: 12 residues. V shed 5 bases and J shed 5 bases, with 9 bases lying between them. The CDR3 spells CASSRRGTEAFF. The CDR3 DNA is TGTGCCAGCAGTAGAAGGGGGACTGAAGCTTTCTTT.

This chain uses TRBV11-3 with TRBJ2-1; the D is unclear. Trimming removed 2 bases from V and 5 bases from J, with 10 bases in between. Germline V gene data show CDR1 as SGHNT and CDR2 as YENEEA. This CDR3 comprises 14 residues. CDR3 sequence: CASSLFSVNNEQFF. The CDR3 DNA reads TGTGCCAGCAGCTTATTCAGTGTCAACAATGAGCAGTTCTTC. Combining the CDR3 with reference TRBV11-3 and TRBJ2-1 gives the whole variable domain EAGVVQSPRYKIIEKKQPVAFWCNPISGHNTLYWYLQNLGQGPELLIRYENEEAVDDSQLPKDRFSAERLKGVDSTLKIQPAELGDSAVYLCASSLFSVNNEQFFGPGTRLTVL.

The rearrangement links TRBV29-1 to TRBJ2-3, with a possible D match to TRBD1 (6 bases). Germline assignment: CDR1 SQVTM and CDR2 ANQGSEA. Trimming took 6 bases from V and 4 from J, leaving 23 bases between them. The CDR3 is made up of 16 amino acids. This chain's CDR3 is CSVSGSTGLVADTQYF. DNA of the CDR3: TGCAGCGTATCTGGATCCACAGGGTTGGTCGCAGATACGCAGTATTTT.

About this clone itself: A read error may account for a junction end that differs from germline. The rearrangement joins TRBV7-7 to TRBJ2-1; D is uncertain. The CDR3 spans 18 residues. The germline V gene encodes CDR1 SSHAT and CDR2 FNYEAQ (reference sequence). CDR3 protein: CASSLVPASPSSYNEQFF. The CDR3 nucleotides are TGTGCTAGCAGCTTAGTCCCGGCTAGTCCCAGCTCCTACAATGAGCAGTTCTTC.